The present TCR beta chain was sequenced within a study of T-cell memory formation after mild COVID-19. Study-wide background: Clustering of TCRs was largely donor specific. General observations from the study: Among clones contracting day 15 to 85, CD4/CD8 was balanced, whereas later expanders leaned CD4+. Contracting CD4+ clones lay largely in CM and EM, with CD8+ ones residing in EMRA.

The CDR3 consists of 15 residues. Germline trimming cut 4 bases from V and 3 bases from J; bases unmatched to any gene: 4. Per the germline V gene, CDR1 is SGHRS and CDR2 is YFSETQ. This clonotype was seen ten or more times. The antigen is unknown. The 5'RACE method, run with constant-segment primers, produced TCR alpha and TCR beta cDNA libraries (carrying sample barcodes and UMIs). TCRdb fed the 5' RACE reads into MiXCR, producing one record per CDR3 protein. The table lists hundreds of thousands of distinct CDR3 sequences, 12% to 15% of them singletons. J is TRBJ2-3 and V is TRBV5-1; 11 bases are a match to TRBD1. The receptor was derived from a man between 18 and 35 years old who had mild COVID-19 (a few samples of this study predate the infection). Cell type and time point are not known. Sequencing was carried out using PBMCs or a T cell subset sorted from them (not recorded which). The CDR3 DNA sequence: TGCGCCAGCAGCCCCGGGACAGGGGGGACAGATACGCAGTATTTT. This sequence encodes CASSPGTGGTDTQYF. The entire variable domain, with the rest obtained from reference TRBV5-1 and TRBJ2-3, is as follows: KAGVTQTPRYLIKTRGQQVTLSCSPISGHRSVSWYQQTPGQGLQFLFEYFSETQRNKGNFPGRFSGRQFSNSRSEMNVSTLELGDSALYLCASSPGTGGTDTQYFGPGTRLTVL.